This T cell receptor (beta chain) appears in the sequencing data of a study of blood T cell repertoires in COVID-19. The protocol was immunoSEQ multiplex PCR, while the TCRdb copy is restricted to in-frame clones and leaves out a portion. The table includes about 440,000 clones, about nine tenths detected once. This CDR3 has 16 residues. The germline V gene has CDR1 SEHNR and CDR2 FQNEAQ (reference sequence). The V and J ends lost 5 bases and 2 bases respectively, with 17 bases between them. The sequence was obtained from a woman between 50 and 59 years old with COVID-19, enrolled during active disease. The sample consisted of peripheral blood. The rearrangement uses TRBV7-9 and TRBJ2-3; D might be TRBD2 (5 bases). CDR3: CASSLRLGGPTDTQYF. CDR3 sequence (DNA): TGTGCCAGCAGCCTAAGGCTAGGCGGGCCCACAGATACGCAGTATTTT.